These 18 T cell receptor beta chains were sequenced from one sample in a study of T-cell reconstitution after alpha-beta-depleted transplantation in children. Unique molecular identifiers were used in preparing the TCRbeta library. Each CDR3 protein is one row after TCRdb ran MiXCR on the PCR reads. The sample lists tens of thousands of distinct CDR3 sequences, roughly 8.7% occurring once. Sequences were derived from PBMCs, mostly from graft donor cells, sampled 60 days after TCRalphabeta/CD19-depleted stem cell transplant. The receptors derive from a male patient aged 2-9 years who had a stem cell transplant for chronic granulomatous disease, so the T cells may come from the graft donor.

This clonotype was seen repeatedly, ten times or more. The CDR3 region is CASSFGTQLLAKNIQYF. In DNA, the CDR3 is TGTGCCAGCAGCTTTGGGACCCAGCTGCTAGCCAAAAACATTCAGTACTTC. The rearrangement joins TRBV7-2 to TRBJ2-4; D might be TRBD1 or TRBD2, each matching 5 bases. The V end was cut by 3 bases, the J end by 0 bases, with 15 bases between. CDR1 is SGHTA and CDR2 is FQGNSA in the germline V gene. There are 17 residues in the CDR3. Full variable domain (rest looked up from reference TRBV7-2 and TRBJ2-4): GAGVSQSPSNKVTEKGKDVELRCDPISGHTALYWYRQSLGQGLEFLIYFQGNSAPDKSGLPSDRFSAERTGGSVSTLTIQRTQQEDSAVYLCASSFGTQLLAKNIQYFGAGTRLSVL.

V gene TRBV20-1 combines with J gene TRBJ2-7; TRBD1 matches at 9 bases. V lost 3 bases and J lost 6; bases outside the gene matches: 18. The germline V gene encodes CDR1 DFQATT and CDR2 SNEGSKA (reference sequence). The CDR3 is 17 residues long. CDR3 residues: CSASHGDRAVTSREQYF. For the CDR3, the DNA is TGCAGTGCTAGCCACGGGGACAGGGCGGTCACATCACGCGAGCAGTACTTC.

This clonotype came up many times. The chain joins TRBV7-2 to TRBJ2-3, with TRBD2 as a possible D gene (6 bases). The V end was cut by 5 bases, the J end by 7 bases, with 19 bases between. Germline assignment: CDR1 SGHTA and CDR2 FQGNSA. The CDR3 is made up of 15 amino acids. The CDR3 nucleotides read TGTGCCAGCAGCAACCAAGCGGGTCCCTTAAATACGCAGTATTTT. Its protein product is CASSNQAGPLNTQYF.

This chain connects TRBV27 to TRBJ1-4; 7 bases agree with TRBD1. Looked up from germline, CDR1 is MNHEY and CDR2 is SMNVEV (reference sequence). This CDR3 is built from 17 residues. After removal of 0 bases from V and 5 bases from J, the junction contained 9 bases not matched to a gene. In DNA form, the CDR3 reads TGTGCCAGCAGTTTATCGTCTTCCGGCAGGGGGAATGAAAAACTGTTTTTT. Its translation is CASSLSSSGRGNEKLFF.

This clonotype has at least ten counts. The chain recombines TRBV20-1 with TRBJ2-2; no definite D call. This CDR3 has 14 amino acids. Between the trimmed V and J ends, which lost 0 bases and 1 base, there was a span of 6 bases. CDR1 and CDR2 (germline): DFQATT, SNEGSKA (reference sequence). CDR3 residues: CSAREWGNTGELFF. CDR3 nucleotide sequence: TGCAGTGCTAGAGAATGGGGGAACACCGGGGAGCTGTTTTTT.

The rearrangement links TRBV5-6 to TRBJ1-5; 7 bases match TRBD1. The V and J ends lost 1 base and 2 bases, in that order; junction bases with no gene match: 6. CDR1 is SGHDT, CDR2 YYEEEE, per germline. CDR3 length: 16 amino acids. The CDR3 nucleotides read TGTGCCAGCAGCTTGAGGGACAGAAGGCGCAATCAGCCCCAGCATTTT. As protein: CASSLRDRRRNQPQHF.

This clonotype has ten or more counts. At one end, the junction sequence differs from germline, possibly due to a read error. The rearrangement uses TRBV20-1 and TRBJ2-2; D tentatively fits TRBD1 or TRBD2 (6 bases each). This CDR3 has 14 amino acids. Germline lookup yields CDR1 DFQATT and CDR2 SNEGSKA (reference sequence). CDR3 nucleotide sequence: TGCAGTGCCAGAGGGGGGTTTGACACCGGGGAGCTGTTTTTT. It is translated as CSARGGFDTGELFF.

Notes on this clonotype: With a much larger clone just one base away, this may be a read error. The chain recombines TRBV18 with TRBJ1-1; TRBD1 agrees at 11 bases. Germline V gene sequence: CDR1 KGHSH, CDR2 LQKENI. This CDR3 is 14 amino acids long. CDR3 sequence: CDSSQGQGGTEAFF. For the CDR3, the DNA is TGTGACAGCTCTCAGGGACAGGGGGGCACTGAAGCTTTCTTT.

There are many counts of this clonotype. The chain carries TRBV28 and TRBJ1-4; the D gene is possibly TRBD1 (5 bases). V dropped 3 bases and J dropped 5 bases, with 10 bases sitting between them. The CDR3 is 14 amino acids. CDR1 and CDR2 from the germline V gene are MDHEN and SYDVKM. CDR3 sequence reads: CASSLGGENEKLFF. CDR3 nucleotide sequence: TGTGCCAGCAGTTTGGGAGGGGAGAATGAAAAACTGTTTTTT.

The table lists this clonotype with many counts. This CDR3 reads CASSSGGYEQYF. The CDR3 DNA is TGTGCCAGCAGTTCGGGCGGATACGAGCAGTACTTC. The chain carries TRBV6-6 and TRBJ2-7; D unclear. V was clipped by 4 bases and J by 4 bases, with 8 bases between them. Germline CDR1 and CDR2: MNHNY and SVGAGI (reference sequence). CDR3 length: 12 residues.

This clonotype was counted at least ten times. The chain joins TRBV21-1 to TRBJ2-2; TRBD2 is the table's D call, not checked against the DNA. TRBV21-1 is a listed pseudogene. This CDR3 region has 16 residues. CDR3 protein: CASRFLGLGALGELFF. The CDR3 DNA reads as TGTGCCAGCAGATTTTTGGGTTTAGGGGCCTTAGGGGAGCTGTTTTTT.

The chain joins TRBV28 to TRBJ2-2; possible D gene TRBD1, 6 bases. V shed 5 bases and J shed 6 bases, with 13 bases lying between them. Germline assignment: CDR1 MDHEN and CDR2 SYDVKM. The CDR3 length is 14 residues. The CDR3 sequence: CASSRQVLSGELFF. CDR3 bases: TGTGCCAGCAGTCGACAGGTTCTATCCGGGGAGCTGTTTTTT.

In the case of this clonotype: This may be a read error, as it is one base from a much larger clone. J is TRBJ2-3 and V is TRBV7-2, with D perhaps matching TRBD1 or TRBD2 (5 bases each). The length of the CDR3 is 12 residues. Germline V lookup: CDR1 SGHTA, CDR2 FQGNSA. The CDR3: CASTIRGDTPYF. The CDR3 DNA reads as TGTGCCAGCACAATTCGAGGGGATACGCCGTATTTT.

In this sample, this clonotype turned up many times. The V gene is TRBV7-9, the J gene TRBJ2-1, with a weak D call TRBD1 (5 bases). The length of the CDR3 is 16 residues. V dropped 5 bases and J dropped 4 bases, with 18 bases sitting between them. CDR1 is SEHNR and CDR2 is FQNEAQ in the germline V gene (reference sequence). The CDR3 DNA reads TGTGCCAGCAGCCCTGGCATGGGGCAGAGTTACAATGAGCAGTTCTTC. Protein: CASSPGMGQSYNEQFF. The variable domain in full, with the rest retrieved from reference TRBV7-9 and TRBJ2-1, is DTGVSQNPRHKITKRGQNVTFRCDPISEHNRLYWYRQTLGQGPEFLTYFQNEAQLEKSRLLSDRFSAERPKGSFSTLEIQRTEQGDSAMYLCASSPGMGQSYNEQFFGPGTRLTVL.

Ten or more counts support this clonotype. The CDR3 is CASSFRVPNYGYTF. DNA for the CDR3: TGTGCCAGCAGTTTCAGAGTTCCTAACTATGGCTACACCTTC. V usage is TRBV28 and J usage is TRBJ1-2, with D unresolved. This CDR3 is built from 14 residues. Trimming removed 3 bases from V and 0 bases from J, with 8 bases in between. The germline V gene has CDR1 MDHEN and CDR2 SYDVKM.

V is TRBV2 and J is TRBJ1-3; D gene unclear. V shed 7 bases and J shed 0 bases, with 13 bases lying between them. Germline CDR1 reads SNHLY; CDR2 reads FYNNEI. The CDR3 is made up of 15 amino acids. CDR3 in amino acids: CASMTDARSGNTIYF. The CDR3 nucleotides read TGTGCCAGCATGACGGACGCCCGCTCTGGAAACACCATATATTTT.

This clonotype was seen many times. V is TRBV5-1 and J is TRBJ2-1, with 16 bases aligning to TRBD2. After removal of 4 bases from V and 15 bases from J, the junction contained 10 bases not matched to a gene. CDR1 is SGHRS and CDR2 is YFSETQ in the germline V gene. The CDR3 contains 15 residues. The CDR3 region has the DNA TGCGCCAGCAGCGAGGGACTAGCGGGAGGGAATGGCGCGTTCTTC. Residues: CASSEGLAGGNGAFF.

This clonotype has a handful of counts. V gene TRBV7-2 combines with J gene TRBJ1-6; D remains unclear. The CDR3 loop spans 15 amino acids. V lost 5 bases, J lost 5 bases, and 13 bases lay in between. The germline V gene has CDR1 SGHTA and CDR2 FQGNSA. The CDR3 DNA is TGTGCCAGCAGCCTTCCCAGGTCGGATAATTCACCCCTCCACTTT. Protein sequence: CASSLPRSDNSPLHF.